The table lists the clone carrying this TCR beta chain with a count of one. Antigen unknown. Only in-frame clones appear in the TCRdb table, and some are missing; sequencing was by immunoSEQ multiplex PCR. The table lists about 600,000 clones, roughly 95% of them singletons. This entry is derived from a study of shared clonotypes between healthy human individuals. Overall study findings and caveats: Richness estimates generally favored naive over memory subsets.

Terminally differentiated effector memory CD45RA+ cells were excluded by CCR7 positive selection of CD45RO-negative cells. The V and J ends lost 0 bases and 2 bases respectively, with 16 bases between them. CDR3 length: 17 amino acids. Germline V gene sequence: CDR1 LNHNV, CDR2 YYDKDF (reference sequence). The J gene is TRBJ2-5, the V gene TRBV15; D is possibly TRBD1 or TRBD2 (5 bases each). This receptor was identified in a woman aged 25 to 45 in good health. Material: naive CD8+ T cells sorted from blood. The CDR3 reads CATSREEWGGFQETQYF. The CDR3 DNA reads TGTGCCACCAGCAGAGAGGAGTGGGGCGGGTTTCAAGAGACCCAGTACTTC. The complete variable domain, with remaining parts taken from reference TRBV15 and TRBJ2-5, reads DAMVIQNPRYQVTQFGKPVTLSCSQTLNHNVMYWYQQKSSQAPKLLFHYYDKDFNNEADTPDNFQSRRPNTSFCFLDIRSPGLGDTAMYLCATSREEWGGFQETQYFGPGTRLLVL.